Listed here is a single TCR beta chain. A few counts support this clone. Its target antigen remains unknown. Base qualities are not provided; no much larger clone lies one nucleotide away. The sample originates from a study of blood T cell repertoires in COVID-19 (dated by TCRdb to about 2020). Broadly, across the study: The collaborator samples originated in the United States, Italy and Spain and spanned the acute and convalescent phases of COVID-19. The prospective study material was composed of cDNA or gDNA derived from T cells, B-cell-depleted T cells, or PBMCs. Subjects who had been exposed to COVID-19, were actively infected with it, or had recovered from it provided the deeply sampled blood TCRbeta repertoires that made up the dataset. A freely available public database, intended as a resource for researchers studying the immune response to SARS-CoV-2, is where the repertoires were released. Samples were obtained from the ongoing ImmuneRACE study (first 160 participants) and from about 1,300 subjects provided by 6 global collaborators. Sample metadata almost always included a de-identified subject ID, COVID-19 status, age in years and sex. Where available, HLA class I and class II types were taken from metadata supplied by the sample provider and were not determined by assay-based typing. Here is what the overall study found, with its caveats: How much clinical and demographic metadata was included differed by source and by participant, and the metadata was provided uncurated.

TCRbeta CDR3 regions were amplified from genomic DNA by means of the immunoSEQ Assay, a bias-controlled multiplex PCR. On the study's bioinformatics: Nucleated cell counts per sample were estimated from amplification of reference gene primers within the assay. Sequence reads were collapsed and filtered to measure the absolute abundance of every unique TCRbeta CDR3 rearrangement. For each sample, productive Simpson clonality was calculated by taking the square root of Simpson's diversity index across productive rearrangements. The source is immuneACCESS, and TCRdb retained only in-frame sequences with V and J called. Part of the clones is not carried over; for the studies checked, unresolved V genes explain less than half of this, and the remainder is unexplained. V and J calls and clone size come straight from that table; D and trimming were deduced from the DNA. Within this sample are tens of thousands of clones, with approximately 83% of them counted one time only. The top ten hold approximately 40% of the sample.

Each collaborating institution followed its own protocols to collect whole blood in K2EDTA tubes. For TCRbeta analysis, collaborators shipped samples as frozen whole blood, isolated PBMCs, or DNA extracted from either of those sample types. The germline V gene yields SGHNT for CDR1 and YENEEA for CDR2. The CDR3 runs 16 amino acids, cysteine and phenylalanine included. Just the 48-base CDR3 DNA is kept, in frame starting at base 1. From V the trimming removes 3 bases and from J it removes 8 bases, while the gene matches leave 14 bases of the junction unaccounted for. The origin of this receptor is a woman aged 80 or over with acute or convalescent COVID-19. The chain uses TRBV11-3 and TRBJ2-7; 9 junctional bases match TRBD1. What was sequenced was peripheral blood. The nucleotides read TGTGCCAGCAGCTTTGTCTCGGGACAGGGAAGAACTAAGCAGTACTTC. This is translated as CASSFVSGQGRTKQYF.